One sample yielded the 20 T cell receptor beta chains listed below, sequenced in a study of naive and memory T cell subsets. Study-wide points: Especially in CD8 cells, naive repertoires contained a few larger clonotypes, possibly CD45RA-re-expressing memory cells.

Antigen specificity for these receptors is unknown. Two oligonucleotides, mixed equimolar, formed the beta constant-region primer covering TRBC1 and TRBC2. Ligated cDNA was amplified by four rounds of PCR with nested alpha and beta constant-region primers and SP2. TCRdb re-called the UMI-ligation and nested PCR reads through MiXCR, storing one row per CDR3 protein. The sample shows about 100,000 distinct CDR3 sequences, around 13% of them seen only once. Sequencing input: naive CD8+ T cells from blood. The source of these receptors is a human donor in good health.

Only a few counts were recorded for this clonotype. The chain has TRBV5-5 and TRBJ2-7, with a weak D call TRBD1 (5 bases). Germline V gene sequence: CDR1 SGHKS, CDR2 YYEKEE (reference sequence). V dropped 5 bases and J dropped 6 bases, with 12 bases sitting between them. The CDR3 extends over 12 amino acids. This CDR3 reads CASRGQNIEQYF. In DNA, the CDR3 is TGTGCCAGCAGAGGACAAAACATCGAGCAGTACTTC.

CDR3 sequence (DNA): TGCAGCTTCCACCCGGGGAACACTGAAGCTTTCTTT. As protein: CSFHPGNTEAFF. The J gene is TRBJ1-1, the V gene TRBV29-1; no clear D. Trimming shortened V by 8 bases and J by 1 base, and 11 bases separated the two germline ends. The CDR3 extends over 12 amino acids. Germline V gives CDR1 SQVTM, CDR2 ANQGSEA.

This clonotype turned up a few times. The rearrangement joins TRBV20-1 to TRBJ2-7, with D perhaps matching TRBD1 or TRBD2 (5 bases each). Per the germline V gene, CDR1 is DFQATT and CDR2 is SNEGSKA (reference sequence). The CDR3 loop spans 15 amino acids. Trimming took off 2 bases at V and 0 bases at J, with 14 bases between the two ends. Here the CDR3 reads CSARPGTTSSYEQYF. The CDR3 DNA reads as TGCAGTGCTAGACCAGGGACCACCAGCTCCTACGAGCAGTACTTC.

The rearrangement uses TRBV29-1 and TRBJ2-1; D not resolved. This CDR3 is 10 amino acids long. Deletions cut 4 bases from V and 7 bases from J, with 5 bases between. Germline V gives CDR1 SQVTM, CDR2 ANQGSEA. Written as DNA, the CDR3 is TGCAGCGTTGCCAATAATGAGCAGTTCTTC. This translates into CSVANNEQFF.

The CDR3 DNA follows: TGCGCCAGCAGCCAGCTGCAGCTTAGCACAGATACGCAGTATTTT. Protein sequence: CASSQLQLSTDTQYF. The chain is built from TRBV4-3 and TRBJ2-3; no definite D call. This CDR3 has 15 amino acids. The germline V gene has CDR1 LGHNA and CDR2 YSLEER. Trimming took off 3 bases at V and 0 bases at J, with 10 bases between the two ends.

Concerning this clonotype: The junction and the germline gene differ at one end; a read error may be behind it. The chain couples TRBV12-3 or TRBV12-4 to TRBJ2-7; TRBD1 is a possible D gene (6 bases). The CDR3 has 14 residues. The CDR3 nucleotides are TGTGCCAGCAGTGGGGACATCCCCGATTGGGTCCTAATATTC. This sequence encodes CASSGDIPDWVLIF.

This clonotype has a handful of counts. The V gene is TRBV10-3, the J gene TRBJ2-6; D remains ambiguous. Germline CDR1 reads ENHRY; CDR2 reads SYGVKD. The CDR3 covers 16 residues. With 7 bases removed from V and 0 bases from J, the gap between germline ends came to 13 bases. CDR3 coding DNA: TGTGCCATCAACACCATCGAGGACTCTGGGGCCAACGTCCTGACTTTC. This codes for CAINTIEDSGANVLTF.

This clonotype was counted at least ten times. The rearrangement uses TRBV12-3 or TRBV12-4 and TRBJ2-7, with D tentatively TRBD1 (6 bases). The CDR3 consists of 13 residues. The V end lost 5 bases, the J end lost 9 bases, and 17 bases lay between the germline ends. This chain's CDR3 is CASSNTGPDGQYF. For the CDR3, the DNA is TGTGCCAGCAGTAATACAGGGCCAGATGGGCAGTACTTC.

This clonotype occurred a few times. The chain recombines TRBV7-3 with TRBJ2-5; 12 bases are shared with TRBD1. V lost 5 bases and J lost 4; bases outside the gene matches: 5. CDR3 length: 15 residues. Germline loops: CDR1 SGHTA, CDR2 FQGTGA. The CDR3 protein is CASSPGQGAGETQYF. DNA for the CDR3: TGTGCCAGCAGCCCGGGACAGGGGGCTGGAGAGACCCAGTACTTC.

The chain joins TRBV29-1 to TRBJ2-5; the match to TRBD1 covers 8 bases. V lost 7 bases and J lost 1; bases outside the gene matches: 5. The CDR3 runs 13 residues. The germline CDR1 and CDR2 sequences are SQVTM and ANQGSEA. This CDR3 is CSAQDRAQETQYF. The CDR3 DNA is TGCAGCGCACAGGACAGGGCCCAAGAGACCCAGTACTTC.

The chain has TRBV2 and TRBJ2-3; D unclear. V gave up 7 bases and J gave up 2 bases, with 7 bases separating them. The CDR3 length is 12 residues. Germline V gene data show CDR1 as SNHLY and CDR2 as FYNNEI. The CDR3 nucleotides read TGTGCCAGCATTCCAGACACAGATACGCAGTATTTT. Its protein product is CASIPDTDTQYF.

This clonotype was observed a handful of times. CDR3 bases: TGTGCCAGCGGAAACCCGACTGACAGGTGGCATGAGCAGTTCTTC. Translation gives CASGNPTDRWHEQFF. This chain joins TRBV7-3 and TRBJ2-1; possibly TRBD1 for D (6 bases). The CDR3 is made up of 15 amino acids. V gave up 8 bases and J gave up 8 bases, with 22 bases separating them. Per germline, CDR1 SGHTA and CDR2 FQGTGA.

The CDR3, as DNA: TGTGCCAGTAGACAACTAGCGGGAGGGCCGAATGAGCAGTTCTTC. Translation gives CASRQLAGGPNEQFF. V gene TRBV19 combines with J gene TRBJ2-1; 13 positions agree with TRBD2. This CDR3 is 15 amino acids long. Germline trimming cut 6 bases from V and 7 bases from J; bases unmatched to any gene: 6. Germline V lookup: CDR1 LNHDA, CDR2 SQIVND (reference sequence).

The table lists this clonotype with a few counts. The J gene is TRBJ2-3, the V gene TRBV5-6; 9 bases match TRBD2. J gave up 4 bases and V 1 base, and 13 bases lay outside the gene matches. Germline V CDR1 and CDR2: SGHDT, YYEEEE. The CDR3 is 18 residues long. As DNA, the CDR3 is TGTGCCAGCAGCTTGCGGGTTGGGGTAGCGGGAGACTCAGATACGCAGTATTTT. It translates to CASSLRVGVAGDSDTQYF.

This chain links TRBV29-1 with TRBJ1-3, with 9 bases matching TRBD1. V was clipped by 4 bases and J by 8 bases; unmatched bases: 12. The CDR3 length is 15 residues. Per the germline V gene, CDR1 is SQVTM and CDR2 is ANQGSEA. The CDR3 here is CSVGGDRESWDTIYF. The CDR3 coding sequence is TGCAGCGTTGGCGGGGACAGGGAGAGCTGGGACACCATATATTTT. Supplemented by reference TRBV29-1 and TRBJ1-3, the full variable domain reads SAVISQKPSRDICQRGTSLTIQCQVDSQVTMMFWYRQQPGQSLTLIATANQGSEATYESGFVIDKFPISRPNLTFSTLTVSNMSPEDSSIYLCSVGGDRESWDTIYFGEGSWLTVV.

This clonotype was detected ten times or more. V is TRBV20-1 and J is TRBJ1-3; D gene unclear. V lost 6 bases and J 4 bases, leaving 13 bases between the germline ends. Germline V gene lookup returns CDR1 DFQATT and CDR2 SNEGSKA (reference sequence). This CDR3 is built from 13 residues. The CDR3 sequence: CSATNLGGNTIYF. DNA of the CDR3: TGCAGTGCCACTAACCTGGGAGGAAACACCATATATTTT.

The rearrangement links TRBV30 to TRBJ1-5; the match to TRBD1 covers 8 bases. There are 17 residues in the CDR3. J gave up 3 bases and V 0 bases, and 10 bases lay outside the gene matches. The germline gives CDR1 GTSNPN, CDR2 SVGIG (reference sequence). As DNA, the CDR3 is TGTGCCTGGAGTGTACAGGTCTGGGACAGGCACAATCAGCCCCAGCATTTT. It is translated as CAWSVQVWDRHNQPQHF.

The chain has TRBV10-3 and TRBJ2-1; tentatively, D is TRBD1 (5 bases). The germline V gene encodes CDR1 ENHRY and CDR2 SYGVKD. Trimming took 5 bases from V and 3 from J, leaving 11 bases between them. CDR3 length equals 14 residues. In DNA, the CDR3 is TGTGCCATCAGTCAGATTGACAGCTACAATGAGCAGTTCTTC. It translates to CAISQIDSYNEQFF.

This clonotype was observed a few times. The chain joins TRBV10-3 to TRBJ2-7; the D call may be TRBD1 or TRBD2 (5 bases each). Germline V gene data show CDR1 as ENHRY and CDR2 as SYGVKD. The CDR3 has 14 residues. Trimming took 3 bases from V and 7 from J, leaving 16 bases between them. The CDR3 region has the DNA TGTGCCATCAGTGATTCTGACCCGGGGCGGGAGCAGTACTTC. Translation: CAISDSDPGREQYF.

This chain connects TRBV7-6 to TRBJ1-1; D ambiguous. The germline V gene encodes CDR1 SGHVS and CDR2 FNYEAQ. This CDR3 has 14 amino acids. V dropped 1 base and J dropped 7 bases, with 13 bases sitting between them. CDR3 region: CASSLGRGEREAFF. CDR3 nucleotide sequence: TGTGCCAGCAGCTTAGGACGTGGGGAACGTGAAGCTTTCTTT.